These 21 T cell receptor beta chains were all obtained from the same sample, sequenced in a study of shared clonotypes between healthy human individuals. The assay was immunoSEQ multiplex PCR, and TCRdb's table has in-frame clones only and misses some. This table holds 2.3 million or so clones, about 92% found once. Sequenced material: naive CD4+ T cells from PBMCs. Subset given: CD45RA+ positively selected. The receptors originated from a man younger than 35 in good health. Some clones in this sample may be carry-over from other donors' samples.

The chain combines TRBV19 with TRBJ1-5, with TRBD1 matching 9 bases. The CDR3 is made up of 20 amino acids. V gave up 4 bases and J gave up 7 bases; unmatched junction bases: 23. CDR1 and CDR2 (germline): LNHDA, SQIVND (reference sequence). The CDR3 DNA is TGTGCCAGTAGTAGAGCCCGCCGGACAGGGGCGGTGGGGTCAGGGCAGCCCCAGCATTTT. It is translated as CASSRARRTGAVGSGQPQHF.

The chain joins TRBV11-2 to TRBJ2-5; D might be TRBD2 (5 bases). The V and J ends lost 3 bases and 2 bases respectively, with 10 bases between them. This CDR3 spans 14 amino acids. The germline CDR1 and CDR2 sequences are SGHAT and FQNNGV. The CDR3 nucleotides read TGTGCCAGCAGCTTCGGACTTGGACAAGAGACCCAGTACTTC. It codes for CASSFGLGQETQYF.

Turning to this clone: The same CDR3 is also encoded by other DNA sequences in this sample. Here the CDR3 DNA reads TGTGCCAGCAGTTCCCAGCCCAACTATGGCTACACCTTC. Translation: CASSSQPNYGYTF. The rearrangement links TRBV28 to TRBJ1-2; unclear D gene. Trimming took 4 bases from V and 2 from J, leaving 8 bases between them. There are 13 residues in the CDR3. Germline V gene lookup returns CDR1 MDHEN and CDR2 SYDVKM.

The gene calls are TRBV6-5 and TRBJ2-1, with 7 bases lining up with TRBD1. V dropped 8 bases and J dropped 9; count of bases not matched to a gene: 13. The CDR3 length is 14 residues. Germline lookup yields CDR1 MNHEY and CDR2 SVGAGI. The chain's CDR3 is CASGRDRVYREQFF. CDR3 bases: TGTGCCAGCGGCCGAGACAGGGTTTATCGTGAGCAGTTCTTC.

The rearrangement links TRBV5-1 to TRBJ2-7; 7 nucleotides match TRBD1. Germline V lookup: CDR1 SGHRS, CDR2 YFSETQ. The J segment lost 3 bases and the V segment lost 0 bases, leaving 3 bases of the junction unmatched. The CDR3 loop spans 14 amino acids. The CDR3 region is CASSLVQGVYEQYF. DNA of the CDR3: TGCGCCAGCAGCTTGGTTCAGGGGGTCTACGAGCAGTACTTC.

Comment on this clone: Within the sample, other DNA sequences also encode this same CDR3. The V call is TRBV5-4, the J call TRBJ1-1; 7 positions match TRBD1. Germline loops: CDR1 SGHNT, CDR2 YYREEE (reference sequence). V dropped 4 bases and J dropped 2; count of bases not matched to a gene: 5. The CDR3 loop spans 14 amino acids. CDR3: CASSPGQTNTEAFF. The CDR3, as DNA: TGTGCCAGCAGCCCGGGACAGACAAACACTGAAGCTTTCTTT.

As regards this clone: Other DNA sequences in the sample encode the same CDR3. This sequence joins TRBV5-1 and TRBJ2-1; 12 positions agree with TRBD1. V lost 4 bases, J lost 10 bases, and 6 bases stayed unmatched. The CDR3 loop spans 14 amino acids. Germline lookup yields CDR1 SGHRS and CDR2 YFSETQ. The CDR3 loop is CASSLGTGGREQFF. The CDR3, as DNA: TGCGCCAGCAGCCTAGGGACAGGGGGCCGGGAGCAGTTCTTC.

V and J are TRBV6-5 and TRBJ2-3; 8 bases fit TRBD2. The CDR3 has 15 amino acids. Germline CDR1 is MNHEY and CDR2 is SVGAGI. V trimming: 6 bases; J trimming: 2 bases; junction bases outside the gene matches: 7. The CDR3 DNA sequence: TGTGCCAGCAGCAAAGGACTAGCCACCACAGATACGCAGTATTTT. It is translated as CASSKGLATTDTQYF.

This rearrangement joins TRBV6-1 to TRBJ1-4, with D perhaps TRBD1 (6 bases). V gave up 4 bases and J gave up 8 bases, with 20 bases separating them. Germline loops: CDR1 MNHNS, CDR2 SASEGT. The length of the CDR3 is 16 residues. CDR3: CASSAPGGGAGEKLFF. The CDR3 DNA is TGTGCCAGCAGTGCCCCAGGTGGGGGCGCGGGGGAAAAACTGTTTTTT.

The genes are TRBV19 and TRBJ2-4, with TRBD2 matching over 7 bases. From germline, CDR1 is LNHDA and CDR2 SQIVND (reference sequence). The CDR3 covers 14 residues. The V and J ends lost 5 bases and 0 bases, in that order; junction bases with no gene match: 1. Here the CDR3 reads CASSWGGAKNIQYF. CDR3 DNA: TGTGCCAGTAGTTGGGGGGGAGCCAAAAACATTCAGTACTTC.

The chain is built from TRBV28 and TRBJ1-1, with 7 bases that match TRBD1. There are 13 residues in the CDR3. The germline gives CDR1 MDHEN, CDR2 SYDVKM. With V trimmed by 7 bases and J by 3 bases, 5 bases remained unmatched. DNA of the CDR3: TGTGCCAGCACCTCGGGACAGTACACTGAAGCTTTCTTT. Translated, it gives CASTSGQYTEAFF.

The V and J genes are TRBV4-2 and TRBJ1-3; unclear D gene. The CDR3 is made up of 15 amino acids. Trimming removed 0 bases at V and 2 bases at J, with 8 bases between. Germline CDR1 is LGHNA and CDR2 is YNFKEQ. Here the CDR3 DNA reads TGTGCCAGCAGCCAAGATTGGGATACTGGAAACACCATATATTTT. The encoded protein is CASSQDWDTGNTIYF.

J is TRBJ1-2 and V is TRBV7-9; D unresolved. CDR1 is SEHNR and CDR2 is FQNEAQ in the germline V gene (reference sequence). The CDR3 spans 14 residues. V was cut by 3 bases and J by 2 bases, with 10 bases left in between. The DNA of the CDR3 is TGTGCCAGCAGCTTCAAGGGAGCAAACTATGGCTACACCTTC. It translates to CASSFKGANYGYTF.

This rearrangement joins TRBV7-3 to TRBJ1-4; D is perhaps TRBD1 (5 bases). Trimming pared 5 bases from V and 8 bases from J, leaving 24 bases between. The CDR3 spans 17 residues. Germline CDR1 and CDR2: SGHTA and FQGTGA. CDR3 protein: CASSPGYLGRENEKLFF. CDR3 DNA sequence: TGTGCCAGCAGCCCAGGGTATCTCGGGAGGGAAAACGAAAAACTGTTTTTT.

J is TRBJ1-4 and V is TRBV19; 10 nucleotides align to TRBD1. Germline V gene sequence: CDR1 LNHDA, CDR2 SQIVND (reference sequence). The V and J ends lost 6 bases and 1 base, in that order; junction bases with no gene match: 11. This CDR3 spans 18 amino acids. CDR3 coding DNA: TGTGCCAGTAGCCTGTTTCGGGACAGGGGTATAACTAATGAAAAACTGTTTTTT. This codes for CASSLFRDRGITNEKLFF.

The rearrangement links TRBV28 to TRBJ1-2; TRBD1 might be the D (5 bases). Looked up from germline, CDR1 is MDHEN and CDR2 is SYDVKM. Between the trimmed V and J ends, which lost 7 bases and 7 bases, there was a span of 16 bases. The CDR3 has 13 residues. The CDR3 nucleotides are TGTGCCAGCAAGGGGCAGGGAACGTCTGGCTACACCTTC. It specifies CASKGQGTSGYTF.

The rearrangement joins TRBV4-3 to TRBJ2-6; tentative D call: TRBD2 (6 bases). There are 15 residues in the CDR3. V was pared by 4 bases and J by 9 bases, with 16 bases between. From germline, CDR1 is LGHNA and CDR2 YSLEER. The CDR3 nucleotides are TGCGCCAGCAGCCTGGGAGGTTTGAGGGTCAACGTCCTGACTTTC. Protein product: CASSLGGLRVNVLTF.

The rearrangement links TRBV28 to TRBJ2-1; D not resolved. The CDR3 has 12 residues. Germline CDR1 is MDHEN and CDR2 is SYDVKM. Deletions cut 7 bases from V and 5 bases from J, with 9 bases between. The CDR3 DNA reads TGTGCCAGCAATCCAGCGCACAATGAGCAGTTCTTC. It translates to CASNPAHNEQFF.

The chain is built from TRBV28 and TRBJ2-5; 7 bases line up with TRBD2. Germline loops: CDR1 MDHEN, CDR2 SYDVKM. This CDR3 contains 15 residues. After removal of 7 bases from V and 6 bases from J, the junction contained 14 bases not matched to a gene. The CDR3 sequence: CASTDPGGGFQTQYF. In nucleotides, the CDR3 is TGTGCCAGCACCGATCCGGGCGGGGGATTTCAGACCCAGTACTTC.

The chain joins TRBV6-5 to TRBJ2-7; no reliable D call. The V end was cut by 0 bases, the J end by 2 bases, with 11 bases between. Germline V CDR1 and CDR2: MNHEY, SVGAGI. The CDR3 contains 15 residues. The CDR3 sequence: CASSYSKGGPYEQYF. The CDR3 region has the DNA TGTGCCAGCAGTTACTCGAAGGGCGGTCCCTACGAGCAGTACTTC.

The chain combines TRBV7-2 with TRBJ2-2, with D possibly matching TRBD2 (6 bases). Germline CDR1 SGHTA, CDR2 FQGNSA. This CDR3 has 16 residues. V shed 7 bases and J shed 5 bases, with 20 bases lying between them. The DNA of the CDR3 is TGTGCCAGCACGTCCCCCGGGAGCATGAGGACCGGGGAGCTGTTTTTT. This translates into CASTSPGSMRTGELFF.